A selection of T cell receptor beta chains follows, all from one sample in a study of T cell responses to AZD1222 COVID-19 vaccine. The assay was immunoSEQ multiplex PCR, and TCRdb's table has in-frame clones only and misses some. This table has about 160,000 clones, about 95% appearing once. The sequencing here drew on peripheral blood, taken on day 0 of AZD1222 vaccination. These receptors were obtained from an adult in good health. CDR3s include the opening cysteine and the closing phenylalanine or tryptophan. The order of the fields is CDR3 DNA, CDR3 protein, D gene, V gene, clone size, J gene. A D gene is named only where the DNA matches it firmly. Clone sizes are given selectively: once, few, many, or a class where the clone is expanded.

cdr3_nt: TGTGCCAGCAGCTTAGTGGGGCCAGCAAGCACAGATACGCAGTATTTT
cdr3_aa: CASSLVGPASTDTQYF
d_call: NA
v_call: TRBV7-8
clone_size: NA
j_call: TRBJ2-3

cdr3_nt: TGTGCCAGCAGCTTTGACAATGAGCAGTTCTTC
cdr3_aa: CASSFDNEQFF
d_call: NA
v_call: TRBV11-1
clone_size: once
j_call: TRBJ2-1

cdr3_nt: TGTGCCAGCAGTTCCAAGACACCTAACTATGGCTACACCTTC
cdr3_aa: CASSSKTPNYGYTF
d_call: NA
v_call: TRBV7-9
clone_size: NA
j_call: TRBJ1-2

cdr3_nt: TGTGCCAGCAGTACTCGGACAGTAAACACCGGGGAGCTGTTTTTT
cdr3_aa: CASSTRTVNTGELFF
d_call: NA
v_call: TRBV28
clone_size: once
j_call: TRBJ2-2

cdr3_nt: TGTGCCAGCAGTGAAGCCCTTCCCGGGACAGACTATGGCTACACCTTC
cdr3_aa: CASSEALPGTDYGYTF
d_call: TRBD1
v_call: TRBV2
clone_size: NA
j_call: TRBJ1-2

cdr3_nt: TGTGCCAGCAGCTTAGTAACAGGCTCCTACAATGAGCAGTTCTTC
cdr3_aa: CASSLVTGSYNEQFF
d_call: NA
v_call: TRBV7-9
clone_size: NA
j_call: TRBJ2-1

cdr3_nt: TGCGCCAGCAGTGAAAGTAGTAACACCGGGGAGCTGTTTTTT
cdr3_aa: CASSESSNTGELFF
d_call: NA
v_call: TRBV10-2
clone_size: NA
j_call: TRBJ2-2

cdr3_nt: TGTGCCAGCAGCTCCCCCCAGCGGCCCTATGAGTATTTT
cdr3_aa: CASSSPQRPYEYF
d_call: NA
v_call: TRBV5-4
clone_size: NA
j_call: TRBJ2-3

cdr3_nt: TGTGCCAGCTCACCGAGGAGGGATGATGGCTACACCTTC
cdr3_aa: CASSPRRDDGYTF
d_call: NA
v_call: TRBV18
clone_size: NA
j_call: TRBJ1-2

cdr3_nt: TGTGCCAGCAGTGCGACCGGGACAGGGGATAGCAAGCCCCAGCATTTT
cdr3_aa: CASSATGTGDSKPQHF
d_call: TRBD1
v_call: TRBV25-1
clone_size: NA
j_call: TRBJ1-5